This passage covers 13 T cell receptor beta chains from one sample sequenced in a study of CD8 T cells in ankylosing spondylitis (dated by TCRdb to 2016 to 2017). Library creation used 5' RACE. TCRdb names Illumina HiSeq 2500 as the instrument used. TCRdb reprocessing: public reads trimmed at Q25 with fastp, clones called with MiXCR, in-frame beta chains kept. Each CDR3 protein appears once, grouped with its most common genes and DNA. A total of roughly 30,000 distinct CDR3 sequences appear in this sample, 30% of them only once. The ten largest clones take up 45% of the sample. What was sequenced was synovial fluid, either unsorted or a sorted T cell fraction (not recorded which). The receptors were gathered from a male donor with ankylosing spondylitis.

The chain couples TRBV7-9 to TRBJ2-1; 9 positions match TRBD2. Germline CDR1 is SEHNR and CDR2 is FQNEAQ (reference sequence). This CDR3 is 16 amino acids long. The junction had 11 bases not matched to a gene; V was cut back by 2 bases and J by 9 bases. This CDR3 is CASSLIGREGRGEQFF. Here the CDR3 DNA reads TGTGCCAGCAGCTTAATCGGGCGGGAGGGCCGAGGTGAGCAGTTCTTC.

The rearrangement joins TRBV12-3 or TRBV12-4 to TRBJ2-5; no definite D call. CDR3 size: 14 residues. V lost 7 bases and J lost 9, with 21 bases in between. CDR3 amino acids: CASNLLTGPPPQYF. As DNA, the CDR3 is TGTGCCAGCAACTTGTTAACCGGGCCCCCTCCCCAGTACTTC.

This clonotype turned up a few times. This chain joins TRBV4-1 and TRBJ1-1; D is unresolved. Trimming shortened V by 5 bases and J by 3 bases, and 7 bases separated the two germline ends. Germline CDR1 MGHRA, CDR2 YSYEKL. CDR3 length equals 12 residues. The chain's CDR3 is CASSNLHTEAFF. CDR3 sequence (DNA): TGCGCCAGCAGCAACCTACACACTGAAGCTTTCTTT.

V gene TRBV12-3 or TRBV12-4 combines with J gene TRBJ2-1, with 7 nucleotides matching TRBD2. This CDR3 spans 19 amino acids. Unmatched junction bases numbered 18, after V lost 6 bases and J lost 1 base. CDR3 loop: CASRLGGLIREPSYNEQFF. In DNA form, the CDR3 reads TGTGCCAGCAGGTTGGGGGGACTAATAAGGGAACCATCCTACAATGAGCAGTTCTTC.

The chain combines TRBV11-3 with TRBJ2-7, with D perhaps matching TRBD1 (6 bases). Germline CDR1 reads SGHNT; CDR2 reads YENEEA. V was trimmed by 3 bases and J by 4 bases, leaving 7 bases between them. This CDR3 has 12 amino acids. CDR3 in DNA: TGTGCCAGCAGCTTCGGACAGTACGAGCAGTACTTC. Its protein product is CASSFGQYEQYF.

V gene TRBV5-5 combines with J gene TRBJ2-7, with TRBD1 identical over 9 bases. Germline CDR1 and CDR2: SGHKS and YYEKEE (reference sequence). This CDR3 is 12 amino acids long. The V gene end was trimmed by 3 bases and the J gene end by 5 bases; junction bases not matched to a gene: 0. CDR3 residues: CASSWTGDEQYV. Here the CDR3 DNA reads TGTGCCAGCAGCTGGACAGGGGACGAGCAGTACGTC.

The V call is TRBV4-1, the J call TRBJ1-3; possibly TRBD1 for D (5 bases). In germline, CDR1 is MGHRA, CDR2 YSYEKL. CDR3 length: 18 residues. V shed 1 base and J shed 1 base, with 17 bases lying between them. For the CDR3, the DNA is TGCGCCAGCAGCCAAGGGACACCGTATACTCTTTCTGGAAACACCATATATTTT. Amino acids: CASSQGTPYTLSGNTIYF.

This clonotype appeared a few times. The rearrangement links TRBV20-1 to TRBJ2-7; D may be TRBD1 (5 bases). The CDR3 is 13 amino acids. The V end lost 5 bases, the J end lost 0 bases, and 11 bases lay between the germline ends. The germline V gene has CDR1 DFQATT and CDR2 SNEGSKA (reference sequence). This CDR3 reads CSADSDSSYEQYF. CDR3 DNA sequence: TGCAGTGCTGATAGTGACAGCTCCTACGAGCAGTACTTC.

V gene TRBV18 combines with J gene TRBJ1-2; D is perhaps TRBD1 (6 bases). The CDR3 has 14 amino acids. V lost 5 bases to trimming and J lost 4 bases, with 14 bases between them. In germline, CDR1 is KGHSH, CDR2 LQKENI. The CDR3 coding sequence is TGTGCCAGCTCAGCGAAGGACAGTATCTATGGCTACACCTTC. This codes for CASSAKDSIYGYTF.

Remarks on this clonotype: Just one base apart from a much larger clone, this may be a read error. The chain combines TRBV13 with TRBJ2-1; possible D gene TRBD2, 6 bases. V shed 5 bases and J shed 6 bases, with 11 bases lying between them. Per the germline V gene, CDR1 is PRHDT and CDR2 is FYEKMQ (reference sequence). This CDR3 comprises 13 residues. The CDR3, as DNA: TGTGCCAGCAGCAGACTAGAAGGCAATGAGCAGTTCTTC. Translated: CASSRLEGNEQFF.

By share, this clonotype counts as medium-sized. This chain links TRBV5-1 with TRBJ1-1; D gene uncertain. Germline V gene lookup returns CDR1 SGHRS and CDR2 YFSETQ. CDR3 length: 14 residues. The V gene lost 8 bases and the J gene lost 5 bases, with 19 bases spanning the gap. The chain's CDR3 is CASAQKEGRTEAFF. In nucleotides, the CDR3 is TGCGCCAGTGCTCAAAAGGAGGGAAGAACTGAAGCTTTCTTT.

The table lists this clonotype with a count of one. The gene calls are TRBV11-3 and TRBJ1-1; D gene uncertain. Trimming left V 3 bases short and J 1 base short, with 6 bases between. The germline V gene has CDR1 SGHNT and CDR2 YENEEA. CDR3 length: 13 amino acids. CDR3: CASSFGANTEAFF. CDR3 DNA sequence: TGTGCCAGCAGCTTCGGTGCGAACACTGAAGCTTTCTTT.

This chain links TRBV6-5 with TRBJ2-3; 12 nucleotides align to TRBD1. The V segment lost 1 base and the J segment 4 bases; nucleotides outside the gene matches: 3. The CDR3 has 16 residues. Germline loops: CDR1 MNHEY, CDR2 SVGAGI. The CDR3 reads CASSYWGQGAADTQYF. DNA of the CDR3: TGTGCCAGCAGTTACTGGGGACAGGGGGCTGCAGATACGCAGTATTTT.